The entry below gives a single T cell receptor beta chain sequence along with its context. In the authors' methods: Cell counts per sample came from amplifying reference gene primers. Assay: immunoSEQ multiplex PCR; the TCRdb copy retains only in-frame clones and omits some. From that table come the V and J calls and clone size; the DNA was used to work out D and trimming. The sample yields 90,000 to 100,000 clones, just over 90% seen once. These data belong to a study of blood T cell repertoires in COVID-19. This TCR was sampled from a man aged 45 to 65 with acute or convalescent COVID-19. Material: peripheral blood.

CDR3 bases: TGTGCCACCAGTGACCGGACAGGGGCTAGCACAGATACGCAGTATTTT. It is translated as CATSDRTGASTDTQYF. The chain joins TRBV24-1 to TRBJ2-3, with 9 bases lining up with TRBD1. The germline gives CDR1 KGHDR, CDR2 SFDVKD. The CDR3 extends over 16 amino acids. V lost 4 bases and J lost 0; bases outside the gene matches: 4.